The 18 T cell receptor beta chains presented below share a single source sample, sequenced in a study of lymphopenia after photon versus proton radiotherapy. Assay: immunoSEQ multiplex PCR; the TCRdb copy retains only in-frame clones and omits some. Of about 83,000 clones listed, 83% are singletons. Specimen: peripheral blood, collected from a patient treated with proton-based radiotherapy. These receptors all stem from a man aged 55-75 years with pancreatic cancer.

This sequence joins TRBV9 and TRBJ2-3; 13 bases fit TRBD2. The length of the CDR3 is 18 residues. V lost 4 bases, J lost 2 bases, and 10 bases stayed unmatched. Looked up from germline, CDR1 is SGDLS and CDR2 is YYNGEE. The CDR3 sequence is CASSRLAGGNRATDTQYF. The CDR3 DNA is TGTGCCAGCAGCCGACTAGCGGGAGGAAATCGGGCCACAGATACGCAGTATTTT.

The chain has TRBV30 and TRBJ2-3, with D perhaps TRBD2 (6 bases). The CDR3 sequence is 15 residues long. Germline V CDR1 and CDR2: GTSNPN, SVGIG (reference sequence). Trimming stripped 2 bases from V and 0 bases from J, with 12 bases between. The CDR3 loop reads CAWSQLAQSTDTQYF. As DNA, the CDR3 is TGTGCCTGGAGTCAGCTAGCGCAGAGCACAGATACGCAGTATTTT.

The chain uses TRBV5-1 and TRBJ2-2, with TRBD2 matching over 8 bases. Trimming removed 4 bases from V and 4 bases from J; junction bases left unmatched: 9. Germline lookup yields CDR1 SGHRS and CDR2 YFSETQ. The CDR3 consists of 16 residues. The CDR3 sequence is CASSRFGAGGTGELFF. CDR3 DNA sequence: TGCGCCAGCAGCCGATTTGGGGCGGGGGGCACCGGGGAGCTGTTTTTT. Complete variable domain (other parts from reference TRBV5-1 and TRBJ2-2): KAGVTQTPRYLIKTRGQQVTLSCSPISGHRSVSWYQQTPGQGLQFLFEYFSETQRNKGNFPGRFSGRQFSNSRSEMNVSTLELGDSALYLCASSRFGAGGTGELFFGEGSRLTVL.

The chain joins TRBV19 to TRBJ1-2; maybe TRBD1 (5 bases). Germline CDR1 and CDR2: LNHDA and SQIVND (reference sequence). The V end lost 0 bases, the J end lost 4 bases, and 6 bases lay between the germline ends. CDR3 length: 13 residues. The CDR3 DNA reads as TGTGCCAGTAGTATAGAAGGGACCTATGGCTACACCTTC. This codes for CASSIEGTYGYTF. The full variable domain, with the rest looked up from reference TRBV19 and TRBJ1-2, is DGGITQSPKYLFRKEGQNVTLSCEQNLNHDAMYWYRQDPGQGLRLIYYSQIVNDFQKGDIAEGYSVSREKKESFPLTVTSAQKNPTAFYLCASSIEGTYGYTFGSGTRLTVV.

A single count supports this clone. The CDR3 loop is CASSQTGFSYEQYF. The CDR3 DNA reads TGTGCCAGCAGCCAGACAGGGTTCTCCTACGAGCAGTACTTC. This rearrangement joins TRBV7-6 to TRBJ2-7, with 7 bases fitting TRBD1. Germline V gives CDR1 SGHVS, CDR2 FNYEAQ. The length of the CDR3 is 14 residues. V lost 5 bases, J lost 0 bases, and 4 bases stayed unmatched.

The chain is built from TRBV5-5 and TRBJ2-3, with 12 bases aligning to TRBD2. The CDR3 runs to 16 residues. Germline V gives CDR1 SGHKS, CDR2 YYEKEE (reference sequence). V lost 4 bases to trimming and J lost 8 bases; unmatched junction nucleotides: 11. The CDR3: CASSPRLAGEERTQYF. The CDR3, as DNA: TGTGCCAGCAGCCCCCGACTAGCGGGAGAGGAGCGTACGCAGTATTTT.

This chain links TRBV7-2 with TRBJ2-7; 7 bases are shared with TRBD2. V was clipped by 2 bases and J by 5 bases; unmatched bases: 6. Looked up from germline, CDR1 is SGHTA and CDR2 is FQGNSA. The CDR3 sequence is 14 residues long. CDR3 sequence (DNA): TGTGCCAGCAGCTTAATGGGGGGGATCCACGAGCAGTACTTC. Protein: CASSLMGGIHEQYF.

This chain connects TRBV19 to TRBJ2-7; 8 bases match TRBD2. V gave up 8 bases and J gave up 5 bases; unmatched junction bases: 14. Germline V gives CDR1 LNHDA, CDR2 SQIVND (reference sequence). CDR3 length equals 15 residues. As DNA, the CDR3 is TGTGCCAGTTCCCATACTTCGGGAGGGCGGCACGAGCAGTACTTC. It is translated as CASSHTSGGRHEQYF.

This clone was detected only once. The gene calls are TRBV9 and TRBJ2-7, with D possibly TRBD1 on 6 matching bases. CDR1 is SGDLS, CDR2 YYNGEE, per germline. The CDR3 runs 13 residues. V dropped 4 bases and J dropped 4 bases, with 12 bases sitting between them. For the CDR3, the DNA is TGTGCCAGCAGCTTACAGGGTGGGTACGAGCAGTACTTC. As protein: CASSLQGGYEQYF.

This chain connects TRBV11-3 to TRBJ2-7, with TRBD2 matching over 12 bases. The V gene end was trimmed by 5 bases and the J gene end by 3 bases; junction bases not matched to a gene: 2. The germline V gene encodes CDR1 SGHNT and CDR2 YENEEA. CDR3 size: 14 residues. The CDR3 region has the DNA TGTGCCAGCAGCGAACTAGCGGGAGGCTACGAGCAGTACTTC. As protein: CASSELAGGYEQYF. Together with reference TRBV11-3 and TRBJ2-7, the CDR3 gives the full variable domain: EAGVVQSPRYKIIEKKQPVAFWCNPISGHNTLYWYLQNLGQGPELLIRYENEEAVDDSQLPKDRFSAERLKGVDSTLKIQPAELGDSAVYLCASSELAGGYEQYFGPGTRLTVT.

This chain links TRBV11-2 with TRBJ2-5; D ambiguous. The J call may be in error: the DNA end matches TRBJ2-7 better. The germline CDR1 and CDR2 sequences are SGHAT and FQNNGV. There are 12 residues in the CDR3. The CDR3 DNA sequence: TGTGCCAGCAGCCAGTGGGGATACGAGCAGTACTTC. Protein product: CASSQWGYEQYF.

The chain uses TRBV30 and TRBJ2-3, with D perhaps TRBD2 (5 bases). This CDR3 has 13 residues. Trimming stripped 5 bases from V and 0 bases from J, with 9 bases between. Germline V gives CDR1 GTSNPN, CDR2 SVGIG (reference sequence). The CDR3 DNA sequence: TGTGCCTGGGGGAGCGGTAGCACAGATACGCAGTATTTT. Protein sequence: CAWGSGSTDTQYF.

This rearrangement joins TRBV25-1 to TRBJ2-1; D might be TRBD2 (6 bases). The CDR3 extends over 15 amino acids. Germline V CDR1 and CDR2: MGHDK, SYGVNS. V was clipped by 4 bases and J by 3 bases, with 13 bases between them. CDR3: CASSGSSAFYNEQFF. Here the CDR3 DNA reads TGTGCCAGCAGTGGGTCTAGCGCCTTCTACAATGAGCAGTTCTTC.

The chain joins TRBV5-1 to TRBJ2-2; the D gene is possibly TRBD2 (5 bases). Germline V gene lookup returns CDR1 SGHRS and CDR2 YFSETQ. The CDR3 is 15 residues long. V was shortened by 0 bases and J by 7 bases, with 13 bases between the two germline ends. The CDR3 reads CASSLAKEAFGELFF. The CDR3 region has the DNA TGCGCCAGCAGCTTGGCCAAGGAGGCTTTCGGGGAGCTGTTTTTT.

The CDR3 region has the DNA TGTGCCAGAAGCGGGGGGAAGAGCTCTGGAAACACCATATATTTT. Translation gives CARSGGKSSGNTIYF. The rearrangement uses TRBV2 and TRBJ1-3; TRBD1 is a possible D gene (5 bases). The CDR3 loop spans 15 amino acids. CDR1 and CDR2 (germline): SNHLY, FYNNEI. V lost 9 bases and J 0 bases, leaving 15 bases between the germline ends. Together with reference TRBV2 and TRBJ1-3, the CDR3 gives the full variable domain: EPEVTQTPSHQVTQMGQEVILRCVPISNHLYFYWYRQILGQKVEFLVSFYNNEISEKSEIFDDQFSVERPDGSNFTLKIRSTKLEDSAMYFCARSGGKSSGNTIYFGEGSWLTVV.

This chain links TRBV5-1 with TRBJ2-3; possibly TRBD2 for D (6 bases). Trimming stripped 4 bases from V and 6 bases from J, with 15 bases between. From germline, CDR1 is SGHRS and CDR2 YFSETQ. This CDR3 contains 14 residues. DNA of the CDR3: TGCGCCAGCAGCAGAACGGGAGATAGGGATACGCAGTATTTT. This encodes CASSRTGDRDTQYF.

Only one count was recorded for this clone. V and J are TRBV6-1 and TRBJ2-2, with 12 bases identical to TRBD2. CDR3 size: 15 residues. V was clipped by 6 bases and J by 4 bases; unmatched bases: 3. Germline CDR1 is MNHNS and CDR2 is SASEGT. The CDR3 coding sequence is TGTGCCAGCAGCACTAGCGGGAGGAGCACCGGGGAGCTGTTTTTT. Amino acid sequence: CASSTSGRSTGELFF.

The chain couples TRBV19 to TRBJ2-6; 7 bases fit TRBD1. CDR3 size: 15 residues. CDR1 and CDR2 (germline): LNHDA, SQIVND (reference sequence). V shed 6 bases and J 1 base; nucleotides not matched to a gene: 3. Here the CDR3 reads CASSSTGSGANVLTF. CDR3 sequence (DNA): TGTGCCAGTAGCTCGACAGGGTCTGGGGCCAACGTCCTGACTTTC.